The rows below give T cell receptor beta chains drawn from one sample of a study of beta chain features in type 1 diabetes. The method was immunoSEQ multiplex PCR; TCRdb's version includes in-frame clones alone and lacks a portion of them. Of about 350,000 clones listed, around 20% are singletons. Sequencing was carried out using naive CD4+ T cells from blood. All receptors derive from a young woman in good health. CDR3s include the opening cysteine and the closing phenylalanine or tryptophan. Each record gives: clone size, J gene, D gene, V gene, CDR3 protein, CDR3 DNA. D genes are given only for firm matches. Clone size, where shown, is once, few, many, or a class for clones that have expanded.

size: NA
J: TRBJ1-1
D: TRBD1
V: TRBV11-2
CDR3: CASSLAFKDRGLSEAFF
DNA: TGTGCCAGCAGCTTAGCCTTTAAAGACAGGGGGCTTTCTGAAGCTTTCTTT

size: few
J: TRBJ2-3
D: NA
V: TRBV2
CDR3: CASSESADTQYF
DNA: TGTGCCAGCAGTGAAAGTGCGGATACGCAGTATTTT

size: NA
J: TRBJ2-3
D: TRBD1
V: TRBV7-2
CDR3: CASTRDRGTDTQYF
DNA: TGTGCCAGCACCCGGGACAGGGGCACAGATACGCAGTATTTT

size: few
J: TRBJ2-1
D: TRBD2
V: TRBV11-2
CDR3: CASSPPAGGPNEQFF
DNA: TGTGCCAGCAGCCCTCCAGCGGGAGGGCCTAATGAGCAGTTCTTC

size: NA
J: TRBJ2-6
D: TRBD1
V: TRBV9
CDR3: CASSAKQGADGANVLTF
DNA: TGTGCCAGCAGCGCAAAACAGGGGGCGGATGGGGCCAACGTCCTGACTTTC

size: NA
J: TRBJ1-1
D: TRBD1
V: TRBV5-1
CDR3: CASSYDRAEAFF
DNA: TGCGCCAGCAGCTACGACAGGGCTGAAGCTTTCTTT

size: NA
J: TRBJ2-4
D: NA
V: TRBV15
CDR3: CATSRDRTVENIQYF
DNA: TGTGCCACCAGCAGAGATAGAACGGTAGAAAACATTCAGTACTTC

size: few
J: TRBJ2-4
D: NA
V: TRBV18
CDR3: CATAGGWKNIQYF
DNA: TGTGCCACCGCCGGGGGATGGAAAAACATTCAGTACTTC

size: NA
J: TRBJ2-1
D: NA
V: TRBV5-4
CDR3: CASSYDSNNEQFF
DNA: TGTGCCAGCAGCTACGACTCCAACAATGAGCAGTTCTTC

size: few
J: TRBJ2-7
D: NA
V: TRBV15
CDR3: CATSRDLRSYDSYEQYF
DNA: TGTGCCACCAGCAGAGATCTGAGGTCTTACGACTCCTACGAGCAGTACTTC

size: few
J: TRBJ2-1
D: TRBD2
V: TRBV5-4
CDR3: CASSGGLVGSSAPFF
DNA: TGTGCCAGCAGTGGGGGACTAGTGGGGTCTTCGGCGCCGTTCTTC

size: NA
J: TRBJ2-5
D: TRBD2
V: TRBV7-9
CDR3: CASRGREETQYF
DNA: TGTGCCAGCCGGGGGAGGGAAGAGACCCAGTACTTC

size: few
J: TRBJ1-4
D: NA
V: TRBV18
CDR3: CASSPANSGEKLFF
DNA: TGTGCCAGCTCACCGGCAAATTCGGGGGAAAAACTGTTTTTT

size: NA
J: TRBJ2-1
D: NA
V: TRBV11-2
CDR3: CASSFERSSYNEQFF
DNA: TGTGCCAGCAGCTTCGAGAGGAGCTCCTACAATGAGCAGTTCTTC

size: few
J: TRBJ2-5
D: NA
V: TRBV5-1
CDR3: CASTDLRTQYF
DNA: TGCGCCAGCACCGATCTGCGGACCCAGTACTTC

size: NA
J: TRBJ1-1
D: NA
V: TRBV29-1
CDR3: CSVSTGRRTEAFF
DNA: TGCAGCGTCTCCACAGGGCGGAGAACTGAAGCTTTCTTT

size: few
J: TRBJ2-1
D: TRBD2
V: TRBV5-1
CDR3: CASQNLAGGPNEQFF
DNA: TGCGCCAGCCAAAATCTAGCGGGGGGGCCCAATGAGCAGTTCTTC

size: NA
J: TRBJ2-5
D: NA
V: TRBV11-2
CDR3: CASSSRVWETQYF
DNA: TGTGCCAGCAGCTCACGGGTCTGGGAGACCCAGTACTTC

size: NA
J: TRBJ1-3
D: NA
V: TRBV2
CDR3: CASTTDSGNTIYF
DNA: TGTGCCAGCACGACAGACTCTGGAAACACCATATATTTT

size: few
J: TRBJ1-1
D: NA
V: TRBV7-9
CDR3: CASSTFEGTEAFF
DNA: TGTGCCAGCAGCACCTTTGAGGGCACTGAAGCTTTCTTT

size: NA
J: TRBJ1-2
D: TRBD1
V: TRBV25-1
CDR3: CASSEFRGTNYGYTF
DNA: TGTGCCAGCAGTGAGTTCAGGGGGACCAACTATGGCTACACCTTC

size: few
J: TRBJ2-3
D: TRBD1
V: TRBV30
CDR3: CAWNRGRDTQYF
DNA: TGTGCCTGGAACAGGGGGAGAGATACGCAGTATTTT

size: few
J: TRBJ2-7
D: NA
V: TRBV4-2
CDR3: CASSQEQAMSEQYF
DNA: TGTGCCAGCAGCCAAGAACAGGCGATGAGCGAGCAGTACTTC

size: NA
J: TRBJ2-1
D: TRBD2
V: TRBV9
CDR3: CASSITLAGGPYNEQFF
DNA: TGTGCCAGCAGCATAACCTTAGCGGGGGGCCCCTACAATGAGCAGTTCTTC

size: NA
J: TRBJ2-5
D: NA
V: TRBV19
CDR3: CASSPRTLQETQYF
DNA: TGTGCCAGTAGTCCACGGACTCTTCAAGAGACCCAGTACTTC

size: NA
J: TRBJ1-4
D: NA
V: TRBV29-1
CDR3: CSVDRGGEKLFF
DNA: TGCAGCGTTGACAGGGGCGGTGAAAAACTGTTTTTT

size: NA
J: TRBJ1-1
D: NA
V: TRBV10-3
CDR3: CAISEATSAVTGNTEAFF
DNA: TGTGCCATCAGTGAGGCGACCTCCGCCGTTACAGGGAACACTGAAGCTTTCTTT

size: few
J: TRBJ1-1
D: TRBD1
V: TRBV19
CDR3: CASSIVDRVGTEAFF
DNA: TGTGCCAGTAGTATAGTCGACAGGGTAGGGACTGAAGCTTTCTTT

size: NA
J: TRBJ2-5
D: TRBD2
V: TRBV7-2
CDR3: CASSSTSEETQYF
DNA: TGTGCCAGCAGCTCAACTAGCGAGGAGACCCAGTACTTC

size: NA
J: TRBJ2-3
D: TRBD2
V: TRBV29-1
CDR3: CSGTGTRALGGDTQYF
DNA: TGCAGCGGGACCGGGACTAGAGCGTTGGGTGGCGATACGCAGTATTTT

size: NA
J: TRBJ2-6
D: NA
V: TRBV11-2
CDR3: CASSGHRSGANVLTF
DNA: TGTGCCAGCAGCGGACATCGATCTGGGGCCAACGTCCTGACTTTC

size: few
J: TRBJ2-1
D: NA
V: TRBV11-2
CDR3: CASSLDLREQFF
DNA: TGTGCCAGCAGCTTAGATCTTCGGGAGCAGTTCTTC

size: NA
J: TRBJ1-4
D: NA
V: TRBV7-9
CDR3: CASSLVGIGSAEKLFF
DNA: TGTGCCAGCAGCTTAGTTGGTATAGGGAGCGCCGAAAAACTGTTTTTT

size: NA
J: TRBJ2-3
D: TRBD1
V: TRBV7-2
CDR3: CASSVQGADTQYF
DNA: TGTGCCAGCAGCGTCCAGGGGGCGGATACGCAGTATTTT

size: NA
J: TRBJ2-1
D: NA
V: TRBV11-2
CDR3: CASSLDRRSSSYNEQFF
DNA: TGTGCCAGCAGCTTAGATCGCCGGTCGAGCTCCTACAATGAGCAGTTCTTC

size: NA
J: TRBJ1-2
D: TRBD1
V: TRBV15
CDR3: CATSRDRGKEDYGYTF
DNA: TGTGCCACCAGCCGTGACAGGGGCAAAGAGGACTATGGCTACACCTTC

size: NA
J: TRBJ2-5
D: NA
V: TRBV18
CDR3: CASSAGVRETQYF
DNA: TGTGCCAGCTCAGCAGGGGTTCGGGAGACCCAGTACTTC

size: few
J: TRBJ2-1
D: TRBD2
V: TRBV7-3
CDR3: CASSLLAGGSGNEQFF
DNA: TGTGCCAGCAGCTTACTAGCGGGGGGGTCTGGGAATGAGCAGTTCTTC

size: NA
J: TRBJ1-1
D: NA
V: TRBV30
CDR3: CAWSVHENTEAFF
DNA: TGTGCCTGGAGTGTACATGAGAACACTGAAGCTTTCTTT

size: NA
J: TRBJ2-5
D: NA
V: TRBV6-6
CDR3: CASSYQQAETQYF
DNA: TGTGCCAGCAGTTACCAGCAAGCGGAGACCCAGTACTTC

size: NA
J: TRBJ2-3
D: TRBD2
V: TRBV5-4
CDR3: CASSRRYGREDTQYF
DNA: TGTGCCAGCAGCCGAAGGTACGGGAGGGAGGATACGCAGTATTTT

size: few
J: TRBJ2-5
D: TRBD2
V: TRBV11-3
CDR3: CASSRGLAGVRETQYF
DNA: TGTGCCAGCAGCCGGGGACTAGCGGGAGTACGGGAGACCCAGTACTTC

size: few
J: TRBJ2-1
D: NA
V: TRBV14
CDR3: CASSQYRGSSYNEQFF
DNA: TGTGCCAGCAGCCAATACCGGGGAAGCTCCTACAATGAGCAGTTCTTC

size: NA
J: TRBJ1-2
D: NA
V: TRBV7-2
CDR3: CASSPSRGYTF
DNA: TGTGCCAGCAGCCCGTCCAGAGGCTACACCTTC

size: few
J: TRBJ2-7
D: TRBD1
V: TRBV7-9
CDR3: CASSARDRVYEQYF
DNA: TGTGCCAGCAGCGCCCGGGACAGAGTTTACGAGCAGTACTTC

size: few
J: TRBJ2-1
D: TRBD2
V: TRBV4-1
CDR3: CASSQDLAGGYNEQFF
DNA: TGCGCCAGCAGCCAAGACCTAGCGGGAGGATACAATGAGCAGTTCTTC

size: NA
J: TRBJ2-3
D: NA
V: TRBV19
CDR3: CASSIARWNTDTQYF
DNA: TGTGCCAGTAGTATCGCCAGGTGGAACACAGATACGCAGTATTTT

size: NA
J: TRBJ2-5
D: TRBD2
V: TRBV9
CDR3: CASSPRVAGGPGETQYF
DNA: TGTGCCAGCAGCCCTCGAGTAGCGGGAGGGCCGGGGGAGACCCAGTACTTC

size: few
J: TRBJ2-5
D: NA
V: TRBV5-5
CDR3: CASSLIRGETQYF
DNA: TGTGCCAGCAGCTTAATCAGGGGTGAGACCCAGTACTTC

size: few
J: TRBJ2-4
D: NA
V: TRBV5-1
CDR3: CASSLVGSEAGYF
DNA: TGCGCCAGCAGCTTGGTTGGTAGCGAGGCCGGGTACTTC

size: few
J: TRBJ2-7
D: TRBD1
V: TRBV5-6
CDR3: CASSFTGQGSYEQYF
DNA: TGTGCCAGCAGCTTCACGGGACAGGGATCCTACGAGCAGTACTTC

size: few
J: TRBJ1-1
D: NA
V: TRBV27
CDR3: CASRDKGKAFF
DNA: TGTGCCAGCAGAGACAAAGGTAAAGCTTTCTTT

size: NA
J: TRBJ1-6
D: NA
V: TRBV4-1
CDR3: CASKPLRLARFSPLHF
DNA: TGCGCCAGCAAGCCTCTCCGCTTAGCGAGGTTTTCACCCCTCCACTTT

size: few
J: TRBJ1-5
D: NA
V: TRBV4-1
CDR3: CASSHGGGDQPQHF
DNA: TGCGCCAGCAGCCACGGGGGGGGAGATCAGCCCCAGCATTTT

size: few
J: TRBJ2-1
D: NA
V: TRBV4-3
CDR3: CASSQGARGPYNEQFF
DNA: TGCGCCAGCAGCCAAGGGGCGCGGGGACCCTACAATGAGCAGTTCTTC